One sample yielded the 15 T cell receptor beta chains listed below, sequenced in a study of cytomegalovirus exposure and HLA in healthy donors. Amplification used 60 Vbeta primers and 13 Jbeta primers. Some clones are missing from TCRdb's copy, which holds only in-frame ones; the method was immunoSEQ multiplex PCR. The table for this sample gives over 30,000 clones. The sample taken for sequencing was PBMCs. The receptors here all came from a woman aged 40 to 50 in good health and CMV-seropositive.

This chain uses TRBV18 with TRBJ1-5; D not resolved. V shed 3 bases and J shed 6 bases, with 18 bases lying between them. The CDR3 has 16 amino acids. Germline CDR1 reads KGHSH; CDR2 reads LQKENI. The CDR3 DNA reads TGTGCCAGCTCACCTTCCGCAAGGAGGGATAGTCAGCCCCAGCATTTT. Its protein product is CASSPSARRDSQPQHF.

The chain combines TRBV29-1 with TRBJ2-3; 9 positions match TRBD1. V lost 7 bases to trimming and J lost 6 bases; unmatched junction nucleotides: 11. The CDR3 extends over 14 amino acids. CDR1 and CDR2 (germline): SQVTM, ANQGSEA. CDR3 bases: TGCAGCGCCCCCGGGACAGGGCGTCGGGATACGCAGTATTTT. Its protein product is CSAPGTGRRDTQYF.

The chain is built from TRBV9 and TRBJ1-2; D ambiguous. The V end was cut by 4 bases, the J end by 8 bases, with 9 bases between. This CDR3 region has 11 residues. Germline CDR1 reads SGDLS; CDR2 reads YYNGEE. The CDR3 bases are TGTGCCAGCAGCTCGCGTCGGGGCTACACCTTC. It yields the protein CASSSRRGYTF. Looking up the rest from reference TRBV9 and TRBJ1-2 gives the full variable domain: DSGVTQTPKHLITATGQRVTLRCSPRSGDLSVYWYQQSLDQGLQFLIQYYNGEERAKGNILERFSAQQFPDLHSELNLSSLELGDSALYFCASSSRRGYTFGSGTRLTVV.

The chain employs TRBV5-6 and TRBJ2-5, with 12 positions matching TRBD2. V gave up 5 bases and J gave up 4 bases; unmatched junction bases: 9. Germline values: CDR1 SGHDT, CDR2 YYEEEE. The CDR3 runs 16 residues. CDR3 nucleotides: TGTGCCAGCAGTTCCAGACTAGCGGGAGTCATAGAGACCCAGTACTTC. The encoded protein is CASSSRLAGVIETQYF.

V is TRBV4-3 and J is TRBJ2-1; 9 bases match TRBD1. CDR3 length: 18 residues. Germline assignment: CDR1 LGHNA and CDR2 YSLEER. V trimming: 0 bases; J trimming: 8 bases; junction bases outside the gene matches: 14. The DNA of the CDR3 is TGCGCCAGCAGCCAAGATGGGGGGGACAGGGCCGGGTGGGATGAGCAGTTCTTC. Protein product: CASSQDGGDRAGWDEQFF.

This sequence joins TRBV15 and TRBJ1-5; possibly TRBD1 for D (6 bases). In germline, CDR1 is LNHNV, CDR2 YYDKDF (reference sequence). V was shortened by 5 bases and J by 10 bases, with 15 bases between the two germline ends. This CDR3 region has 13 residues. CDR3 nucleotides: TGTGCCACCAGCGAAATAGCAGGGGAACCCCAGCATTTT. Protein sequence: CATSEIAGEPQHF.

This sequence joins TRBV7-3 and TRBJ2-2; TRBD2 agrees at 9 bases. The germline CDR1 and CDR2 sequences are SGHTA and FQGTGA. The CDR3 spans 14 residues. After removal of 6 bases from V and 5 bases from J, the junction contained 4 bases not matched to a gene. CDR3 sequence reads: CASRREGRTGELFF. CDR3 sequence (DNA): TGTGCCAGCAGGCGGGAGGGCCGGACCGGGGAGCTGTTTTTT.

The DNA of the CDR3 is TGTGCCAGCTCACCACAGCGGGAGTCTGCCTACGAGCAGTACTTC. It specifies CASSPQRESAYEQYF. The V and J genes are TRBV18 and TRBJ2-7; 8 nucleotides match TRBD2. CDR3 length: 15 residues. With V trimmed by 1 base and J by 2 bases, 4 bases remained unmatched. In germline, CDR1 is KGHSH, CDR2 LQKENI.

The gene calls are TRBV5-1 and TRBJ2-7, with D perhaps TRBD2 (5 bases). The CDR3 covers 14 residues. The germline CDR1 and CDR2 sequences are SGHRS and YFSETQ. V lost 0 bases and J 2 bases, leaving 9 bases between the germline ends. The CDR3 sequence is CASSLVLAAYEQYF. The CDR3 coding sequence is TGCGCCAGCAGCTTGGTGCTAGCCGCCTACGAGCAGTACTTC.

The V call is TRBV7-6, the J call TRBJ2-2; D is possibly TRBD2 (6 bases). The germline gives CDR1 SGHVS, CDR2 FNYEAQ. The CDR3 is 14 amino acids. V lost 8 bases and J lost 2, with 12 bases in between. The CDR3 protein is CASAAGRNTGELFF. DNA for the CDR3: TGTGCCAGCGCCGCGGGGCGAAACACCGGGGAGCTGTTTTTT. Drawing the rest from reference TRBV7-6 and TRBJ2-2, the complete variable domain is GAGVSQSPRYKVTKRGQDVALRCDPISGHVSLYWYRQALGQGPEFLTYFNYEAQQDKSGLPNDRFSAERPEGSISTLTIQRTEQRDSAMYRCASAAGRNTGELFFGEGSRLTVL.

V usage is TRBV18 and J usage is TRBJ2-3; no clear D gene. Looked up from germline, CDR1 is KGHSH and CDR2 is LQKENI. This CDR3 has 11 residues. V was trimmed by 6 bases and J by 6 bases, leaving 7 bases between them. The DNA for the CDR3 is TGTGCCAGCTCCGTTGAGGATACGCAGTATTTT. This translates into CASSVEDTQYF.

This rearrangement joins TRBV7-9 to TRBJ2-7; 10 bases are shared with TRBD1. Trimming removed 8 bases from V and 0 bases from J; junction bases left unmatched: 1. The CDR3 covers 13 residues. Germline lookup yields CDR1 SEHNR and CDR2 FQNEAQ (reference sequence). In DNA, the CDR3 is TGTGCCAGCGGACAGGGGGGCTCCTACGAGCAGTACTTC. It yields the protein CASGQGGSYEQYF.

CDR3 residues: CASSLVRGSSYEQYF. CDR3 nucleotide sequence: TGTGCCAGCAGCTTAGTCCGCGGAAGCTCCTACGAGCAGTACTTC. V usage is TRBV7-6 and J usage is TRBJ2-7; no firm D call. Deletions cut 1 base from V and 0 bases from J, with 10 bases between. CDR1 is SGHVS, CDR2 FNYEAQ, per germline. CDR3 size: 15 residues.

V is TRBV10-3 and J is TRBJ2-5; no clear D. This CDR3 comprises 12 residues. V was trimmed by 3 bases and J by 3 bases, leaving 5 bases between them. Per germline, CDR1 ENHRY and CDR2 SYGVKD. The CDR3 DNA follows: TGTGCCATCAGTGACAGTGAAGAGACCCAGTACTTC. Translated: CAISDSEETQYF.

The J gene is TRBJ1-2, the V gene TRBV27; TRBD1 agrees at 9 bases. The CDR3 is 12 amino acids. The J segment lost 8 bases and the V segment lost 5 bases, leaving 3 bases of the junction unmatched. Germline lookup yields CDR1 MNHEY and CDR2 SMNVEV (reference sequence). Here the CDR3 reads CASSAGTGGYTF. CDR3 bases: TGTGCCAGCAGTGCCGGGACAGGGGGCTACACCTTC.